This T cell receptor (beta chain) was profiled in a study of blood T cell repertoires in COVID-19. For the study at large: In each case, the material was cDNA or gDNA derived from T cells, B-cell-depleted T cells, or PBMCs.

Germline CDR1 and CDR2: KGHSH and LQKENI. With 0 bases clipped from V and 5 bases from J, the junction kept 6 bases outside the gene matches. The CDR3 is made up of 16 amino acids. Sequencing used immunoSEQ multiplex PCR; TCRdb keeps in-frame clones, though not all of them. The table includes 70,000 to 85,000 clones, about four fifths detected once. The rearrangement uses TRBV18 and TRBJ2-5, with TRBD1 matching over 10 bases. The sequencing input was peripheral blood. The receptor was derived from a woman aged 80 or over with acute or convalescent COVID-19. The CDR3: CASSPPGDRGRETQYF. The CDR3 bases are TGTGCCAGCTCACCACCGGGGGACAGGGGAAGGGAGACCCAGTACTTC.